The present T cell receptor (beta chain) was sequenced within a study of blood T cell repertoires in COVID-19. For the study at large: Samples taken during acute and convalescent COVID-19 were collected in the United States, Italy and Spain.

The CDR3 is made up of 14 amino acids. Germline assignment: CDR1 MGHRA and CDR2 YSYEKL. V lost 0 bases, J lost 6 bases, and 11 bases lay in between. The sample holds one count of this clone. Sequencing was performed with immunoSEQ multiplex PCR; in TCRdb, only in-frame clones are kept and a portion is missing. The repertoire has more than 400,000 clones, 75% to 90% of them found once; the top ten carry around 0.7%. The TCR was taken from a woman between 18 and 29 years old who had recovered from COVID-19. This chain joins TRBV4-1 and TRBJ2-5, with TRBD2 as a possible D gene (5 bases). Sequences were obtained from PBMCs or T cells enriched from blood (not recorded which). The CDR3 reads CASSQDSVGKTQYF. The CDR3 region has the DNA TGCGCCAGCAGCCAAGATAGCGTAGGGAAGACCCAGTACTTC.